Judged by frequency, the clone carrying this TCR beta chain is medium-sized. Its antigen remains unknown. Looked up from germline, CDR1 is MNHEY and CDR2 is SMNVEV (reference sequence). The length of the CDR3 is 13 residues. The TRB cDNA libraries were prepared by 5' RACE with UMI labels. With the 5' RACE reads reprocessed, TCRdb shows one record per CDR3 protein and no DNA. This listing includes about 2,700 distinct CDR3 sequences. The data derive from a study of CXCR3-negative and CXCR3-positive naive CD8 T cells. The study, taken as a whole, reports: The TRB CDR3s that CXCR3-positive naive cells carried were more hydrophobic than those of CXCR3-negative naive cells. Naive CXCR3-positive and CXCR3-negative cells shared similar TRBV-TRBJ usage, unlike memory cells. Comparably high diversity was seen in both naive subsets, and much lower diversity in memory CD8+ cells.

The receptor was derived from a human donor in good health. Some clones in this sample may be carry-over from other donors' samples. The V and J genes are TRBV27 and TRBJ1-1. The sample taken for sequencing was naive CXCR3+ CD8+ T cells from blood. The subset: CD45RO-CCR7+CD27+CD95- naive CD8+ T cells expressing CXCR3 (TNR3+). The CDR3 sequence: CASSFGFNTEAFF.